Here is one TCR beta chain with its context. Its antigen remains unidentified. The junction departs from the called germline gene at one end, perhaps through a read error. A universal primer site came from template switching; cDNA carried unique molecular identifiers. TCRdb re-called the 5' RACE reads through MiXCR, storing one row per CDR3 protein. The table includes hundreds of thousands of distinct CDR3 sequences, approximately 9% detected once. These data belong to a study of identical twins. This CDR3 comprises 14 residues. CDR1 SGHKS and CDR2 YYEKEE come from the germline V gene (reference sequence). Study outcomes and limitations: Analyses of zero insertions could, in part, be confounded by invariant MAIT and iNKT cells. Twins' surplus sharing was weaker for beta out-of-frame sequences. Models underestimated out-of-frame TCR alpha sharing in monozygotic twins.

V and J are TRBV5-5 and TRBJ1-4; D is possibly TRBD1 (6 bases). This sequence was found in a young woman in good health. The specimen sequenced was memory (CD45RO+) T cells sorted from blood. Here the CDR3 DNA reads TGTGCCAGCACCACACGGGGGGCCGTGGAGGAAAAACTTTTT. It codes for CASTTRGAVEEKLF.